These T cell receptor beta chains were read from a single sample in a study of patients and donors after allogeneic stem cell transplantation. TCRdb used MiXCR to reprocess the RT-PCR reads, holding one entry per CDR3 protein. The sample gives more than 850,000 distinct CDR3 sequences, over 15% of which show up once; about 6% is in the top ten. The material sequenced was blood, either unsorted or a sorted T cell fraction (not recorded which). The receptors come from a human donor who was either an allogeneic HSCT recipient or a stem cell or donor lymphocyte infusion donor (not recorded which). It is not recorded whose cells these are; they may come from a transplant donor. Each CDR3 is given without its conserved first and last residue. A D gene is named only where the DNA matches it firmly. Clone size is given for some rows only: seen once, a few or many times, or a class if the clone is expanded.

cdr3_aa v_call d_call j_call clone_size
ASSHGDRGNEKLF TRBV7-6 TRBD1 TRBJ1-4 -
ASSRTPPWEQY TRBV6-1 - TRBJ2-7 few
ASSLGQGRTSGANVLT TRBV5-5 - TRBJ2-6 -
ASSFGLLAAQETQY TRBV11-3 TRBD2 TRBJ2-5 many
ASSEFSAGRQY TRBV25-1 - TRBJ2-3 few
ASSLGTGGFLSNEQF TRBV7-9 TRBD1 TRBJ2-1 few
ASSPEKVGPGTGELF TRBV7-2 - TRBJ2-2 -
ASTQLLTDTQY TRBV7-9 - TRBJ2-3 few
SVPGRVEQY TRBV29-1 - TRBJ2-7 -
ASSAPGTENTEAF TRBV12-3/TRBV12-4 TRBD1 TRBJ1-1 many
ASTPLGTNVGEQY TRBV27 - TRBJ2-7 few
SARERLGRTDTQY TRBV20-1 - TRBJ2-3 -
ASSSQLVQPLH TRBV7-2 - TRBJ1-6 -
ASSLRGTGGSGANVLT TRBV11-2 TRBD1 TRBJ2-6 -
ASSFYRARSTDTQY TRBV7-8 - TRBJ2-3 -
ASSHLNSGYT TRBV3-1 - TRBJ1-2 -
SARVDPSGQEQF TRBV20-1 TRBD2 TRBJ2-1 -
ASSHTGGAGYT TRBV27 TRBD1 TRBJ1-2 few
ASSLRSGLSSYNEQF TRBV7-2 - TRBJ2-1 few
ASQEGGLNTEAF TRBV25-1 TRBD1 TRBJ1-1 few
ASSYDRAEAF TRBV6-5 TRBD1 TRBJ1-1 many
AWRQAPLQNTGELF TRBV30 - TRBJ2-2 -
ASTLAGGIYNEQF TRBV12-3/TRBV12-4 TRBD2 TRBJ2-1 few
ASSARLYGYT TRBV12-3/TRBV12-4 - TRBJ1-2 few
SARGGTTGNTIY TRBV20-1 - TRBJ1-3 -
ASGTGVKWYGYT TRBV5-1 TRBD1 TRBJ1-2 -
ASQGEPLKDNEQF TRBV7-2 - TRBJ2-1 -
ASSNPDRLSYEQY TRBV7-9 TRBD1 TRBJ2-7 -
SVGTISGNTIY TRBV29-1 - TRBJ1-3 many
ASSGGGVQPQH TRBV5-6 - TRBJ1-5 few
ASSPRVPDTQY TRBV13 - TRBJ2-3 -
ASSRVLAGDTGELF TRBV11-3 TRBD2 TRBJ2-2 -
ASSLVYRDLRPKETQY TRBV7-8 - TRBJ2-5 -
ASSYNSPYEQY TRBV6-6 - TRBJ2-7 few
ASSFIAGGLYNEQF TRBV5-1 TRBD2 TRBJ2-1 many
SVEGANTEAF TRBV29-1 - TRBJ1-1 -
ASGSGTGVIQPQH TRBV12-3/TRBV12-4 TRBD1 TRBJ1-5 few
ASRKTGENTEAF TRBV12-3/TRBV12-4 TRBD1 TRBJ1-1 few
ASSYSSSRDPLDYGYT TRBV6-2/TRBV6-3 - TRBJ1-2 -
ASSQTGQKNQPQH TRBV3-1 - TRBJ1-5 -
AISEHRGQDTGELF TRBV10-3 TRBD1 TRBJ2-2 few
ASRKSGQETQY TRBV5-1 - TRBJ2-5 few
ASSVLAVVASTDTQY TRBV9 TRBD2 TRBJ2-3 few
ASSFSGGAEDEQF TRBV7-9 TRBD2 TRBJ2-1 -
AISADRVSYEQY TRBV10-3 TRBD1 TRBJ2-7 -
ASSASVSKKLF TRBV12-3/TRBV12-4 - TRBJ1-4 few